Below, 13 T cell receptor beta chains from the same sample are listed, as sequenced in a study of cytomegalovirus exposure and HLA in healthy donors. A multiplex PCR was run with 60 Vbeta primers and 13 Jbeta primers. Repertoires were generated with immunoSEQ multiplex PCR, while TCRdb's copy carries only in-frame clones and drops some. The sample contains 110,000 to 150,000 clones, roughly 10% of which appear only once. Sequenced sample: PBMCs. The origin of the receptors is a man in his fifties in good health and CMV-seronegative.

V and J are TRBV29-1 and TRBJ2-3; 13 bases are a match to TRBD2. Germline assignment: CDR1 SQVTM and CDR2 ANQGSEA. The V and J ends lost 7 bases and 5 bases, in that order; junction bases with no gene match: 9. This CDR3 comprises 15 residues. The CDR3 region has the DNA TGCAGCGGGGAACTAGCGGGGGGGCTTGGAGATACGCAGTATTTT. Translating gives CSGELAGGLGDTQYF.

The sample holds a few counts of this clone. The rearrangement joins TRBV6-1 to TRBJ2-7; tentative D call: TRBD2 (6 bases). Germline-derived CDR1 and CDR2 are MNHNS and SASEGT. The V end was cut by 4 bases, the J end by 3 bases, with 16 bases between. The CDR3 is made up of 15 amino acids. CDR3 protein: CASSGRVGGGYEQYF. The CDR3 DNA sequence: TGTGCCAGCAGTGGGCGAGTGGGGGGAGGCTACGAGCAGTACTTC.

The chain combines TRBV5-4 with TRBJ1-1; D is unclear. CDR3 size: 15 residues. V was trimmed by 0 bases and J by 3 bases, leaving 12 bases between them. Germline loops: CDR1 SGHNT, CDR2 YYREEE (reference sequence). The CDR3 spells CASSLAAFEDTEAFF. CDR3 DNA: TGTGCCAGCAGCTTGGCTGCATTCGAGGACACTGAAGCTTTCTTT.

This chain links TRBV2 with TRBJ1-6; D gene ambiguous. The CDR3 runs 14 residues. In germline, CDR1 is SNHLY, CDR2 FYNNEI. The germline V and J ends were trimmed by 9 bases and 7 bases, with 16 bases remaining between them. CDR3 DNA: TGTGCCAGTTCCGGGGAAAGAAGCAATTCACCCCTCCACTTT. It translates to CASSGERSNSPLHF.

Note on this clone: Compared with germline, one end of the junction differs, possibly owing to a read error. This chain connects TRBV2 to TRBJ2-7; the match to TRBD2 covers 7 bases. From germline, CDR1 is SNHLY and CDR2 FYNNEI. This CDR3 has 14 residues. The CDR3 is CASREGRGSYEQYF. CDR3 DNA sequence: TGTGCCAGCAGGGAAGGGCGGGGGTCCTACGAGCAGTACTTC.

This clone was seen more than once but under ten times. The CDR3 protein is CASRRDSSYGYTF. As DNA, the CDR3 is TGTGCCAGCAGGCGGGACAGCAGCTATGGCTACACCTTC. The J gene is TRBJ1-2, the V gene TRBV6-6, with TRBD1 identical over 7 bases. There are 13 residues in the CDR3. V lost 6 bases, J lost 4 bases, and 5 bases stayed unmatched. CDR1 and CDR2 (germline): MNHNY, SVGAGI (reference sequence).

The chain uses TRBV6-5 and TRBJ2-1, with 8 bases that match TRBD1. With 2 bases clipped from V and 8 bases from J, the junction kept 5 bases outside the gene matches. The CDR3 has 14 amino acids. Germline assignment: CDR1 MNHEY and CDR2 SVGAGI. DNA of the CDR3: TGTGCCAGCAGTTACGCGGACAGGGAGGATGAGCAGTTCTTC. This codes for CASSYADREDEQFF.

This chain links TRBV18 with TRBJ2-1; unclear D gene. Germline-derived CDR1 and CDR2 are KGHSH and LQKENI. V was clipped by 0 bases and J by 0 bases, with 6 bases between them. The CDR3 sequence is 15 residues long. The CDR3 DNA follows: TGTGCCAGCTCACCACCCCTCGGCTCCTACAATGAGCAGTTCTTC. Translation gives CASSPPLGSYNEQFF.

J is TRBJ2-7 and V is TRBV7-2; a possible D gene is TRBD2 (7 bases). Trimming removed 10 bases from V and 2 bases from J, with 18 bases in between. This CDR3 comprises 14 residues. Per the germline V gene, CDR1 is SGHTA and CDR2 is FQGNSA. Here the CDR3 reads CATNPQGGPYEQYF. CDR3 DNA: TGTGCCACCAATCCACAGGGAGGGCCCTACGAGCAGTACTTC. Full variable domain (missing parts from reference TRBV7-2 and TRBJ2-7): GAGVSQSPSNKVTEKGKDVELRCDPISGHTALYWYRQSLGQGLEFLIYFQGNSAPDKSGLPSDRFSAERTGGSVSTLTIQRTQQEDSAVYLCATNPQGGPYEQYFGPGTRLTVT.

This clone was recorded only once. Other nucleotide sequences from this sample produce the same CDR3. The chain is built from TRBV27 and TRBJ1-1, with D tentatively TRBD1 (6 bases). This CDR3 is 16 amino acids long. Trimming took off 4 bases at V and 1 base at J, with 16 bases between the two ends. CDR1 MNHEY and CDR2 SMNVEV come from the germline V gene (reference sequence). The CDR3 nucleotides read TGTGCCAGCAGTTCATTGCCGGGGGGGCGGAACACTGAAGCTTTCTTT. Its translation: CASSSLPGGRNTEAFF.

In DNA form, the CDR3 reads TGTGCCAGTAGTACCCCCCGACAGAGCCTCGATGGCTACACCTTC. As protein: CASSTPRQSLDGYTF. V and J are TRBV19 and TRBJ1-2; tentatively, D is TRBD1 (5 bases). The V gene lost 4 bases and the J gene lost 6 bases, with 18 bases spanning the gap. The CDR3 runs 15 residues. Germline loops: CDR1 LNHDA, CDR2 SQIVND (reference sequence).

In this sample, this clone turned up a few times. The gene calls are TRBV4-2 and TRBJ1-2, with unresolved D. Germline-derived CDR1 and CDR2 are LGHNA and YNFKEQ. This CDR3 comprises 16 residues. V gave up 0 bases and J gave up 1 base, with 12 bases separating them. Here the CDR3 reads CASSQDSMGDNYGYTF. CDR3 bases: TGTGCCAGCAGCCAAGATTCTATGGGAGATAACTATGGCTACACCTTC.

V usage is TRBV19 and J usage is TRBJ2-2, with no clear D. Germline values: CDR1 LNHDA, CDR2 SQIVND (reference sequence). CDR3 size: 12 residues. Trimming stripped 3 bases from V and 6 bases from J, with 5 bases between. Written as DNA, the CDR3 is TGTGCCAGTAGTATCCGGGCCGGGGAGCTGTTTTTT. It translates to CASSIRAGELFF. Complete variable domain (other parts from reference TRBV19 and TRBJ2-2): DGGITQSPKYLFRKEGQNVTLSCEQNLNHDAMYWYRQDPGQGLRLIYYSQIVNDFQKGDIAEGYSVSREKKESFPLTVTSAQKNPTAFYLCASSIRAGELFFGEGSRLTVL.